The entry below describes one TCR beta chain. What this receptor recognizes is not known. Per-base quality was not reported, and no clone a single base away is much larger than it. All donors were healthy Caucasians. The library was generated by 5' RACE. Sequencing was performed on an Illumina HiSeq 2000. A universal primer binding site was added through template switching, and the final cDNA carried a unique molecular identifier so that TCR cDNA molecules could be counted accurately. Specific primers in the conserved constant-segment region were used to synthesize first-strand cDNA for the TCR alpha and beta chains. To control for contamination, every cDNA library carried two barcodes: a SMART-Mk sample barcode plus Illumina barcodes. TruSeq adapter sequences, together with Illumina sample barcodes, were added in two successive PCR steps. The TCR alpha and beta cDNA libraries were sequenced on the Illumina HiSeq platform using custom primers. The source study handled its data this way. MiGEC processed the raw reads to extract unique molecular identifiers, while MiXCR was used to determine the CDR3 positions. Recombination models were inferred per individual with the repgenHMM and IGoR tools using an EM algorithm. Shared clonotypes were analyzed with the tcR package in R, and sharing was normalized by the product of cloneset sizes. To study raw recombination without the effects of thymic and clonal selection, out-of-frame nonproductive sequences were analyzed. In-frame beta chains were kept once TCRdb had trimmed the public reads at Q25 with fastp and called clones with MiXCR. Identical CDR3 protein sequences are pooled into one entry, listed with their most common genes and DNA. These V and J calls originate from TCRdb's pipeline instead of the authors' own analysis. In all, the sample holds 1.5 million or so distinct CDR3 sequences, and about 31% of those were seen once. Approximately 0.29% of the sample belongs to the ten largest clones.

This sample stems from a study of identical twins (dated by TCRdb to the mid-2010s). The study in broad terms: To test whether fetal clonotypes persist, the study used deep sequencing on TCR alpha and beta repertoires from monozygotic twins, unrelated adults of various ages, and cord blood. To rule out contamination, the twin experiments were replicated at different times with different library preparation protocols.

Broader findings and caveats from the paper: Fewer insertions were carried by abundant cord blood beta clonotypes, a similar but weaker trend appeared in young adult naive repertoires, and no such trend appeared in memory repertoires. Compared with coincidental sharing between unrelated individuals, an excess of low generation-probability sequences was observed among out-of-frame TCR alpha sequences shared between twins. Excess twin sharing in beta out-of-frame sequences was weaker because fewer shared sequences lowered the signal-to-noise ratio. Recombination models systematically underestimated out-of-frame TCR alpha sharing in monozygotic twins but agreed with sharing between unrelated individuals. Conclusions relied on cross-sectional statistical analysis, since the same donors could not be followed over many years. Invariant T cells such as MAIT and iNKT could partly confound zero-insertion analyses, although diverse VJ usage argued against such confounding for most clonotypes.

Sequences were obtained from cord blood. The TCR was taken from a newborn girl in good health.

The CDR3 protein: CASSYKSGAEKLFF. The nucleotides read TGTGCCAGCAGTTATAAATCAGGGGCTGAAAAACTGTTTTTT. The sequence is built from TRBV6-6 and TRBJ1-4; the D gene is perhaps TRBD1, on 6 matching bases. Counted from cysteine to phenylalanine, this CDR3 has 14 amino acids. CDR3 DNA is the only sequence kept; it has 42 bases, read in frame from the first base. The V end loses 3 bases and the J end loses 7 bases, and a stretch of 12 bases separates them. Looking up the germline V gene (reference sequence) yields CDR1 MNHNY and CDR2 SVGAGI.